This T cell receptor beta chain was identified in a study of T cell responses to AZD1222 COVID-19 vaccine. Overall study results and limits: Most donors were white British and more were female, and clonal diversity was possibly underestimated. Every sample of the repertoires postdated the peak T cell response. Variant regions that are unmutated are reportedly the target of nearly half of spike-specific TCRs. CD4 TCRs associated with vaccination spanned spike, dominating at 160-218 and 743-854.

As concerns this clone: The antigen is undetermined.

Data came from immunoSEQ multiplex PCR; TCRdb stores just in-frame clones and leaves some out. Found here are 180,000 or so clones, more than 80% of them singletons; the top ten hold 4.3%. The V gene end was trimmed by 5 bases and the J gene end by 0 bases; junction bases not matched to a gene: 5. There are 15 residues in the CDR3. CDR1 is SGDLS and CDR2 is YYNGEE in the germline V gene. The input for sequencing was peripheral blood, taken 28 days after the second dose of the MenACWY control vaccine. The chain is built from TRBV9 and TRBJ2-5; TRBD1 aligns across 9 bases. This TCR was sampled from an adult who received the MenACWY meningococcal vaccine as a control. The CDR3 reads CASSIGDRDQETQYF. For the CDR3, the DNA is TGTGCCAGCAGTATCGGGGACAGGGACCAAGAGACCCAGTACTTC.